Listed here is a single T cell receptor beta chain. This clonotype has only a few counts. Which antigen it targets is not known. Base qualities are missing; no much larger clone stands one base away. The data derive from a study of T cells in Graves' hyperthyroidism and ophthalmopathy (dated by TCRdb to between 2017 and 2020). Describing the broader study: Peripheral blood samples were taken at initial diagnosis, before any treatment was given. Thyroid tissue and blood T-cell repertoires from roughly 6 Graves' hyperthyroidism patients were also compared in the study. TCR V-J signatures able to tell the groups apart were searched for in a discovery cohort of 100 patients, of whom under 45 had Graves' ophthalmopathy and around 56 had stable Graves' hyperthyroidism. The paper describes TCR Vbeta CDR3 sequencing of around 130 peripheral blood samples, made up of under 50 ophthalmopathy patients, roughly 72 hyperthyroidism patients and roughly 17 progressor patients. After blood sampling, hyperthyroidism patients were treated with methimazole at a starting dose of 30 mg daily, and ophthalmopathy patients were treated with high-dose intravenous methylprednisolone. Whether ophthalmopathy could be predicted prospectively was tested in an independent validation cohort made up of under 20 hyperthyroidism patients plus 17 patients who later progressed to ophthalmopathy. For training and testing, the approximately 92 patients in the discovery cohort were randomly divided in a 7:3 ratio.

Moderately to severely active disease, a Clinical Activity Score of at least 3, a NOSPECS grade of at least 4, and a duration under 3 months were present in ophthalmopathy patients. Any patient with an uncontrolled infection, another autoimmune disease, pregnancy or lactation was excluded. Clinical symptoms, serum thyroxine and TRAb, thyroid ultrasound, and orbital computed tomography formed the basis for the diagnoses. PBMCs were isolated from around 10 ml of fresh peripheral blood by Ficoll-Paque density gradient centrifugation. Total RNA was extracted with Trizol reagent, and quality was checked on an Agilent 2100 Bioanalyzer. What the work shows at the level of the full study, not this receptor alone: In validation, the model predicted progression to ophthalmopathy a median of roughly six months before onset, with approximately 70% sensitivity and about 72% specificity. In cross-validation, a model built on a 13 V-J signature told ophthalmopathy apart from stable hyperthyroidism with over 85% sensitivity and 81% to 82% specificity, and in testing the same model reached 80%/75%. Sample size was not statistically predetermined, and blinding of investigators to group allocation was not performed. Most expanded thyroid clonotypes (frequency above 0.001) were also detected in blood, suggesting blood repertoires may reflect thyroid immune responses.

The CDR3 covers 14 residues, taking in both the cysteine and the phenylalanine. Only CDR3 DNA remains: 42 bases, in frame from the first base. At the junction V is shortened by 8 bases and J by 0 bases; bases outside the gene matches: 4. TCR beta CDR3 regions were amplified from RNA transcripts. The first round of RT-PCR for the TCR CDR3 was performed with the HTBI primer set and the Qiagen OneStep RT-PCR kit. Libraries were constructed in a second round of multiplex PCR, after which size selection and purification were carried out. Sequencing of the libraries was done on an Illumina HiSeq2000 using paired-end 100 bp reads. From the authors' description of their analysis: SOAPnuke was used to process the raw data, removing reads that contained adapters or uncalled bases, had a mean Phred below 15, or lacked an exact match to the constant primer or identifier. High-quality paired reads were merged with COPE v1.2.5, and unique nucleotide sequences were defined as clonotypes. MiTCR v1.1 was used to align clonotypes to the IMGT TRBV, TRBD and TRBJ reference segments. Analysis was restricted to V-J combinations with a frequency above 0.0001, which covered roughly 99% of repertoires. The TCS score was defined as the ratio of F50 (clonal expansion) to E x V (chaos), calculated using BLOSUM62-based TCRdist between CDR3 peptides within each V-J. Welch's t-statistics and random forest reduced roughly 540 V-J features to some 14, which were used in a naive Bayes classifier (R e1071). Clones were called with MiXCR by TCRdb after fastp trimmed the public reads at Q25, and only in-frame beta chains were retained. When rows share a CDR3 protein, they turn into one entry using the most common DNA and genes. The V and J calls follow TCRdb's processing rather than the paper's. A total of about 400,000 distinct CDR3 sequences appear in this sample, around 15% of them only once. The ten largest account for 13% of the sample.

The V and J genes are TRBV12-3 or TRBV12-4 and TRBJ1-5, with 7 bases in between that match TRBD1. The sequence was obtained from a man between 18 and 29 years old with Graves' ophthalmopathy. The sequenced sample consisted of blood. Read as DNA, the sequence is TGTGCCAGCTCCGGGACAGATAGCAATCAGCCCCAGCATTTT. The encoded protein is CASSGTDSNQPQHF.